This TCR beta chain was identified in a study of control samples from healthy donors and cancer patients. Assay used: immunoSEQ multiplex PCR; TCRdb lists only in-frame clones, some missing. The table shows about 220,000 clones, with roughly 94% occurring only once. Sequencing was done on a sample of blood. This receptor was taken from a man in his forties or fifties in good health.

The CDR3 bases are TGTGCCAGCAGTTTTGACTCTGGGGCCAACGTCCTGACTTTC. Its translation: CASSFDSGANVLTF. The V gene is TRBV6-2 or TRBV6-3, the J gene TRBJ2-6; D gene ambiguous. The germline gives CDR1 MNHEY, CDR2 SVGEGT. The V end lost 4 bases, the J end lost 0 bases, and 4 bases lay between the germline ends. This CDR3 has 14 amino acids.